This is a list of T cell receptor beta chains from one sample in a study of blood T cell repertoires in COVID-19. The protocol was immunoSEQ multiplex PCR, while the TCRdb copy is restricted to in-frame clones and leaves out a portion. Of nearly 200,000 clones listed, roughly 80% are singletons. Material: peripheral blood. The receptors were sampled from a man aged 60 to 75 with COVID-19, enrolled during active disease. The CDR3 runs from the conserved cysteine through the conserved F or W. Clone size is shown for a subset of rows, as once, few, many or a class of expanded clone.

CDR3 protein	clone size	J gene	V gene
CASSPRWGLETQYF	NA	TRBJ2-5	TRBV3-1/TRBV3-2
CASRPNGTPNQPQHF	NA	TRBJ1-5	TRBV12-2
CASSLGGGNMNTEAFF	NA	TRBJ1-1	TRBV5-5
CASTAQGAFIQPQHF	NA	TRBJ1-5	TRBV2
CASSQPVRGLSTEAFF	NA	TRBJ1-1	TRBV4-1
CAWRREASTDTQYF	NA	TRBJ2-3	TRBV30
CASSPGQEGEKLFF	NA	TRBJ1-4	TRBV5-4
CASSSDRGDEKLFF	NA	TRBJ1-4	TRBV7-2
CASSHSTRGNQPQHF	NA	TRBJ1-5	TRBV3-1/TRBV3-2
CSVDRMNTEAFF	NA	TRBJ1-1	TRBV29-1
CASSADDREGVLDYGYTF	NA	TRBJ1-2	TRBV7-6
CASSYLGTDNQPQHF	NA	TRBJ1-5	TRBV6-2/TRBV6-3
CASSFWGQGQETQYF	NA	TRBJ2-5	TRBV28
CASSAQGGTEAFF	NA	TRBJ1-1	TRBV19
CSVGRQGVSTEAFF	NA	TRBJ1-1	TRBV29-1
CASSVRTGVPDTQYF	NA	TRBJ2-3	TRBV28
CAWTTGGPLHF	once	TRBJ1-6	TRBV30
CASSLSLQTTLVGYTF	NA	TRBJ1-2	TRBV27
CASSPATKANTGELFF	NA	TRBJ2-2	TRBV18
CASSRDRASNQPQHF	NA	TRBJ1-5	TRBV19
CACPRTGVNTEAFF	NA	TRBJ1-1	TRBV30
CASMSGTRGIEQYF	once	TRBJ2-7	TRBV2
CASSLEGSNYGYTF	NA	TRBJ1-2	TRBV5-1
CASSLGEGAREQYF	NA	TRBJ2-7	TRBV5-1
CASSYEGGGTEAFF	NA	TRBJ1-1	TRBV6-2/TRBV6-3
CAWNGQGGNEQYF	NA	TRBJ2-7	TRBV30
CASTDQGYEQYF	NA	TRBJ2-7	TRBV6-6
CSVEDRGSRPYEQYF	once	TRBJ2-7	TRBV29-1
CASSVEGGRGDTQYF	NA	TRBJ2-3	TRBV9
CASSLAQGDNSPLHF	NA	TRBJ1-6	TRBV7-9
CAITSTGDPVREQYF	NA	TRBJ2-7	TRBV10-3
CASSLIISDNPNYGYTF	NA	TRBJ1-2	TRBV5-4
CASSLGWGTGGDNNEKLFF	NA	TRBJ1-4	TRBV11-2
CASSMLAGVNEQFF	once	TRBJ2-1	TRBV19
CASSITPGWHEQYF	NA	TRBJ2-7	TRBV5-1
CASSYDNGELFF	NA	TRBJ2-2	TRBV5-8
CASSVDRGPSYEQYF	once	TRBJ2-7	TRBV7-6
CASRPWGRGEETQYF	NA	TRBJ2-5	TRBV6-5
CATSGASGSDVAKNIQYF	NA	TRBJ2-4	TRBV24-1
CASRPTGNEKLFF	NA	TRBJ1-4	TRBV12-3/TRBV12-4
CSASRATGAQLPEAFF	NA	TRBJ1-1	TRBV20-1
CASRRTGGGDGYTF	once	TRBJ1-2	TRBV28
CASSYPRGAQETQYF	NA	TRBJ2-5	TRBV6-5
CASSVAPSRGKGDTQYF	few	TRBJ2-3	TRBV9
CASSLTSGANVLTF	NA	TRBJ2-6	TRBV28
CASSRDTQGYGYTF	once	TRBJ1-2	TRBV14
CASSQASTYNEQFF	NA	TRBJ2-1	TRBV14
CASSDGLAGGRDETQYF	NA	TRBJ2-5	TRBV9
CASRKEGYNSPLHF	NA	TRBJ1-6	TRBV27
CASSLGGQPYGYTF	NA	TRBJ1-2	TRBV7-9
CAISGDRGGSSYNEQFF	NA	TRBJ2-1	TRBV10-3
CASSDSSWGGSPYEQYF	NA	TRBJ2-7	TRBV6-1
CSVGPGADTQYF	NA	TRBJ2-3	TRBV29-1
CASSLRANTGELFF	NA	TRBJ2-2	TRBV5-1
CASNRQGESPLHF	NA	TRBJ1-6	TRBV7-2